This entry lists 6 T cell receptor beta chains sequenced from one sample in a study of Graves' ophthalmopathy and Graves' hyperthyroidism. Researchers took RNA transcripts and amplified TCR beta CDR3 regions from them. The authors performed first-round RT-PCR with HTBI primers and then a second-round multiplex PCR. TCRdb independently ran MiXCR on the multiplex PCR reads; one entry per CDR3 protein. The sample yields 350,000 to 450,000 distinct CDR3 sequences, over 20% seen once. Sequenced material: peripheral blood. The receptors were sampled from a woman aged 18-29 years with stable Graves' hyperthyroidism.

A remark on this clonotype: The junction does not match germline at one end; this may be a read error. The chain links TRBV7-1 to TRBJ2-2; tentative D call: TRBD1 (5 bases). TRBV7-1 is an open reading frame, and its role is uncertain. The CDR3 totals 13 residues. CDR3 DNA sequence: TGTGCCAGCAGCTCCACCTCACAAGGGGCGCTGTTTTTT. It specifies CASSSTSQGALFF.

This clonotype was detected many times. This chain uses TRBV18 with TRBJ1-1; possibly TRBD1 for D (6 bases). V gave up 4 bases and J gave up 1 base, with 13 bases separating them. Germline loops: CDR1 KGHSH, CDR2 LQKENI. This CDR3 has 15 residues. The CDR3 loop reads CASSLTQGANTEAFF. The CDR3 DNA sequence: TGTGCCAGCTCACTGACACAGGGAGCGAACACTGAAGCTTTCTTT.

This clonotype was recorded many times. The chain carries TRBV5-1 and TRBJ1-5; D is perhaps TRBD1 (5 bases). The CDR3 covers 15 residues. V gave up 0 bases and J gave up 6 bases, with 13 bases separating them. Germline CDR1 reads SGHRS; CDR2 reads YFSETQ. The CDR3 spells CASSLGGDDGQPQHF. In DNA, the CDR3 is TGCGCCAGCAGCTTGGGTGGGGACGATGGTCAGCCCCAGCATTTT.

This clonotype showed up many times. The chain links TRBV10-3 to TRBJ2-5; D ambiguous. The CDR3 has 12 residues. CDR1 ENHRY and CDR2 SYGVKD come from the germline V gene. V was trimmed by 10 bases and J by 3 bases, leaving 12 bases between them. In nucleotides, the CDR3 is TGTGCCACCCTTGGCGGTAAAGAGACCCAGTACTTC. Translated: CATLGGKETQYF.

This clonotype was seen ten or more times. The chain uses TRBV2 and TRBJ2-7; 9 nucleotides agree with TRBD2. Unmatched junction bases numbered 7, after V lost 7 bases and J lost 3 bases. CDR3 length equals 14 residues. Germline CDR1 reads SNHLY; CDR2 reads FYNNEI. DNA for the CDR3: TGTGCCAGCAAGGGCGGGAGGGCCTTCTACGAGCAGTACTTC. The encoded protein is CASKGGRAFYEQYF.

This clonotype has a count of ten or more. This chain links TRBV7-9 with TRBJ2-5; D might be TRBD1 (6 bases). The V gene's germline CDR1 is SEHNR and CDR2 FQNEAQ (reference sequence). Trimming left V 7 bases short and J 2 bases short, with 11 bases between. This CDR3 region has 13 residues. This CDR3 is CASTPDRQETQYF. CDR3 coding DNA: TGTGCCAGCACCCCCGACAGGCAAGAGACCCAGTACTTC.